These T cell receptor beta chains were read from a single sample in a study of control samples from healthy donors and cancer patients. Here immunoSEQ multiplex PCR was the method, and the copy in TCRdb shows in-frame clones only, minus some. In the table there are 75,000 to 100,000 clones, roughly 89% of which are singletons. The sequencing sample was made of blood. Receptor source: a human donor in good health. The donor label of this sample is uncertain. Both conserved end residues are part of each CDR3. A D gene is named only where the DNA matches it firmly. Clone size is stated in some rows and not others, as once, few, many or a class when expanded.

size: once; J: TRBJ2-5; D: NA; V: TRBV6-6; CDR3: CASSYTPAAQETQYF; DNA: TGTGCCAGCAGTTACACCCCGGCAGCCCAAGAGACCCAGTACTTC
size: NA; J: TRBJ1-1; D: TRBD1; V: TRBV19; CDR3: CASQDRAYEAFF; DNA: TGTGCCAGTCAGGACAGGGCATATGAAGCTTTCTTT
size: NA; J: TRBJ1-1; D: TRBD1; V: TRBV6-5; CDR3: CASRRGTGGNTEAFF; DNA: TGTGCCAGCAGGAGGGGGACAGGGGGCAACACTGAAGCTTTCTTT
size: NA; J: TRBJ1-5; D: NA; V: TRBV5-6; CDR3: CASSPRAGNQPQHF; DNA: TGTGCCAGCAGCCCTCGTGCGGGTAATCAGCCCCAGCATTTT
size: NA; J: TRBJ1-6; D: TRBD1; V: TRBV5-6; CDR3: CASSSDRGRSALHF; DNA: TGTGCCAGCAGCTCGGACAGGGGGCGGTCGGCCCTCCACTTT
size: NA; J: TRBJ1-3; D: NA; V: TRBV4-2; CDR3: CASSQVGGTGNTIYF; DNA: TGTGCCAGCAGCCAAGTCGGGGGAACTGGAAACACCATATATTTT
size: NA; J: TRBJ2-1; D: NA; V: TRBV9; CDR3: CASSVGSRGDNEQFF; DNA: TGTGCCAGCAGCGTAGGTAGCAGGGGGGACAATGAGCAGTTCTTC
size: NA; J: TRBJ2-3; D: TRBD2; V: TRBV20-1; CDR3: CSASPPAGYTDTQYF; DNA: TGCAGTGCTAGTCCGCCAGCGGGGTACACAGATACGCAGTATTTT
size: NA; J: TRBJ2-6; D: NA; V: TRBV5-1; CDR3: CASSLNERSGANVLTF; DNA: TGCGCCAGCAGCTTGAACGAGCGCTCTGGGGCCAACGTCCTGACTTTC
size: once; J: TRBJ1-2; D: NA; V: TRBV9; CDR3: CASSVASGETNYGYTF; DNA: TGTGCCAGCAGCGTAGCTTCAGGGGAGACTAACTATGGCTACACCTTC
size: NA; J: TRBJ2-3; D: NA; V: TRBV7-8; CDR3: CASSLGPQGPDSYTQYF; DNA: TGTGCCAGCAGCTTGGGACCCCAGGGTCCTGATTCGTATACGCAGTATTTT
size: NA; J: TRBJ1-2; D: NA; V: TRBV30; CDR3: CAWRQKTAASGYTF; DNA: TGTGCCTGGAGACAAAAAACAGCGGCGTCCGGCTACACCTTC
size: NA; J: TRBJ1-2; D: NA; V: TRBV30; CDR3: CAWSVEGSYGYTF; DNA: TGTGCCTGGAGTGTGGAGGGATCCTATGGCTACACCTTC
size: NA; J: TRBJ1-6; D: NA; V: TRBV7-2; CDR3: CASSLRGFRLDSPLHF; DNA: TGTGCCAGCAGCTTAAGGGGTTTTAGGCTTGATTCACCCCTCCACTTT
size: NA; J: TRBJ1-3; D: NA; V: TRBV19; CDR3: CASITAGNTIYF; DNA: TGTGCCAGTATAACGGCCGGAAACACCATATATTTT
size: few; J: TRBJ2-5; D: TRBD1; V: TRBV18; CDR3: CASSPLGQGYETQYF; DNA: TGTGCCAGCTCACCATTGGGACAGGGCTATGAGACCCAGTACTTC
size: NA; J: TRBJ2-2; D: NA; V: TRBV6-2/TRBV6-3; CDR3: CASSYEWGRLDTGELFF; DNA: TGTGCCAGCAGTTATGAATGGGGGCGTCTAGACACCGGGGAGCTGTTTTTT
size: NA; J: TRBJ1-6; D: NA; V: TRBV6-4; CDR3: CASSQSGGDSPLHF; DNA: TGTGCCAGCAGTCAGAGCGGGGGGGATTCACCCCTCCACTTT
size: NA; J: TRBJ2-1; D: TRBD2; V: TRBV24-1; CDR3: CATSDAKRGVYNEQFF; DNA: TGTGCCACCAGTGATGCCAAGCGGGGGGTCTACAATGAGCAGTTCTTC
size: NA; J: TRBJ1-5; D: NA; V: TRBV7-2; CDR3: CASSFGTNQPQHF; DNA: TGTGCCAGCAGCTTCGGGACCAATCAGCCCCAGCATTTT